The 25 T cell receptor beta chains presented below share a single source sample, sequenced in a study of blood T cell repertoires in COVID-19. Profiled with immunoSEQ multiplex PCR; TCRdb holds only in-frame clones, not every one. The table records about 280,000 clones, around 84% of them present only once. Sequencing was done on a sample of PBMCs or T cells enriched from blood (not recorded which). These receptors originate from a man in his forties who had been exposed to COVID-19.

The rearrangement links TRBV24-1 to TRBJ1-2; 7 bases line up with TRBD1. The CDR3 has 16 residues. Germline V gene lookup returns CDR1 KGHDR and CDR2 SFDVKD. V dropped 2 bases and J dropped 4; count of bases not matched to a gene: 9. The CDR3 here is CATSDSGMDRPYGYTF. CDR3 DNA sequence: TGTGCCACCAGTGATTCTGGAATGGACAGGCCCTATGGCTACACCTTC.

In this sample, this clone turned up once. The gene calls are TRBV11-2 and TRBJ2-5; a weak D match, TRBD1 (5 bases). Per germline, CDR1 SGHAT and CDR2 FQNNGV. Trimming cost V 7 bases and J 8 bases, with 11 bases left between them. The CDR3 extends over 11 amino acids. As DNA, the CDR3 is TGTGCCAGCACCCTTGGGGCAACCCAGTACTTC. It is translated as CASTLGATQYF.

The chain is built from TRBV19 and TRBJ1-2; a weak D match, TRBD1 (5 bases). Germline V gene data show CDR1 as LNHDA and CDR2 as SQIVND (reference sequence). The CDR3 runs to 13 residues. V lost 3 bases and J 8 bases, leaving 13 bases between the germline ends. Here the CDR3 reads CASSMSEGSGYTF. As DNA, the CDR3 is TGTGCCAGTAGTATGTCGGAGGGGAGCGGCTACACCTTC.

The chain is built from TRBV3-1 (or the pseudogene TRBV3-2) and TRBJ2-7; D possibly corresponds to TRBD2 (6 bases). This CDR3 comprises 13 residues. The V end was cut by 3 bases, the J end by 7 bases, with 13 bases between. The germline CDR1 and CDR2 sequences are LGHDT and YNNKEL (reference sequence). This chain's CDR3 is CASSHSLGGEQYF. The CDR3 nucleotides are TGTGCCAGCAGCCACAGCCTGGGGGGTGAGCAGTACTTC.

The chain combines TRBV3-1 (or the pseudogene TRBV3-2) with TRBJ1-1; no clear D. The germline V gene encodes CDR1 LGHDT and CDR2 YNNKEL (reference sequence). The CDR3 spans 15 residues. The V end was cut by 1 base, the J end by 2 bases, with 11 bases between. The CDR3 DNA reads TGTGCCAGCAGCCAAGCGGTATTACCCAACACTGAAGCTTTCTTT. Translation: CASSQAVLPNTEAFF.

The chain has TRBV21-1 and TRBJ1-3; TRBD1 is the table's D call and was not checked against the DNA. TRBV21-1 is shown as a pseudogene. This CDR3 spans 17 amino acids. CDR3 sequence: CASSEYLTGDSGNTIYF. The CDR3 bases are TGTGCCAGCAGCGAATATTTAACAGGAGACTCTGGAAACACCATATATTTT.

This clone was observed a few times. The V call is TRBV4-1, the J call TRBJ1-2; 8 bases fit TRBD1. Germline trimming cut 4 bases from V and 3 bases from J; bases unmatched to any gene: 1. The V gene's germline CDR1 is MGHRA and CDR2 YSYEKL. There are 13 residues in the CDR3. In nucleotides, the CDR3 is TGCGCCAGCAGCCCGACAGGGGACTATGGCTACACCTTC. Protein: CASSPTGDYGYTF.

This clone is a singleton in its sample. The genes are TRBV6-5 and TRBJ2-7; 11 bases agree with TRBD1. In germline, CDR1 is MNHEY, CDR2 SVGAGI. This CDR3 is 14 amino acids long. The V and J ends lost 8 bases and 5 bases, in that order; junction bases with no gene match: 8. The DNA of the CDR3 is TGTGCCAGCCGGCGAGGGGACAGGGGGGACGAGCAGTACTTC. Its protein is CASRRGDRGDEQYF.

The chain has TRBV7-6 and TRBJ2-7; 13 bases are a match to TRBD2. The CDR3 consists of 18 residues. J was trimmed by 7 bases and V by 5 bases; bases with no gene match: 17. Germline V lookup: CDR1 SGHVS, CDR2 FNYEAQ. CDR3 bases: TGTGCCAGCAGCGGATCGCATATACTAGCGGGAGGGCCAGTAGAGCAGTACTTC. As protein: CASSGSHILAGGPVEQYF.

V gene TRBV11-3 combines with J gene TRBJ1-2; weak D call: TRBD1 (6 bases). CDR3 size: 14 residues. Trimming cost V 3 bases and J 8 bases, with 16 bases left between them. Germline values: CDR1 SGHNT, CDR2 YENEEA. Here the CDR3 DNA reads TGTGCCAGCAGCTTCAAAACAGGGTCAGGGGGCTACACCTTC. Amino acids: CASSFKTGSGGYTF.

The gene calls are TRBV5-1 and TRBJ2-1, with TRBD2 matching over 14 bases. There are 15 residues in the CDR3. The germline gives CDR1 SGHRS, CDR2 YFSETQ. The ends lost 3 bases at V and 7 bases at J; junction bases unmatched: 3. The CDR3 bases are TGCGCCAGCAGCTCCGGGACTAGCGGGAGAAATGAGCAGTTCTTC. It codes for CASSSGTSGRNEQFF.

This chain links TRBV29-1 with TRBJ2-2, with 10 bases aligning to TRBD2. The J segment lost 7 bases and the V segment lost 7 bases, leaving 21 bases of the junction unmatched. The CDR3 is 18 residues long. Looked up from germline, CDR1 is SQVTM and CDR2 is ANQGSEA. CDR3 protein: CSAASGLAEDSRGGELFF. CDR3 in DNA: TGCAGCGCCGCCTCTGGACTAGCGGAAGATTCAAGGGGCGGGGAGCTGTTTTTT.

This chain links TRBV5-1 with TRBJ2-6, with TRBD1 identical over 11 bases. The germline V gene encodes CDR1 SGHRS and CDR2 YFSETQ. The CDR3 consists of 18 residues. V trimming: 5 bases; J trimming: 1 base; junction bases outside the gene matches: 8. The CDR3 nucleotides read TGCGCCAGCAGGGACAGGGGGCATGTTTGGTCTGGGGCCAACGTCCTGACTTTC. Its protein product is CASRDRGHVWSGANVLTF.

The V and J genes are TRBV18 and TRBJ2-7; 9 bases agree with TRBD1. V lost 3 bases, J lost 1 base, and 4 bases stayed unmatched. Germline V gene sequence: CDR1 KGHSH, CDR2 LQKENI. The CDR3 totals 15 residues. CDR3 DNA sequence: TGTGCCAGCTCACCCTCCGGGACAGGGTCCTACGAGCAGTACTTC. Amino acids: CASSPSGTGSYEQYF.

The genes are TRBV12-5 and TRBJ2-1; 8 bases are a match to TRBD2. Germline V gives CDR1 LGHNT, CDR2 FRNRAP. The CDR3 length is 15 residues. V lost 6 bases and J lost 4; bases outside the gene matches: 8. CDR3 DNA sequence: TGTGCTAGTGGGCTTATAGCGGGGATTTACAATGAGCAGTTCTTC. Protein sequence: CASGLIAGIYNEQFF.

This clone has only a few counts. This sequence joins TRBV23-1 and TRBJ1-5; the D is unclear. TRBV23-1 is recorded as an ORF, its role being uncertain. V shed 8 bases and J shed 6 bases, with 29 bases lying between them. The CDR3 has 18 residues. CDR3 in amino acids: CASHSGRTAGRNTQPQHF. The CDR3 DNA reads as TGCGCCAGCCATTCCGGGAGAACGGCAGGCCGAAATACTCAGCCCCAGCATTTT.

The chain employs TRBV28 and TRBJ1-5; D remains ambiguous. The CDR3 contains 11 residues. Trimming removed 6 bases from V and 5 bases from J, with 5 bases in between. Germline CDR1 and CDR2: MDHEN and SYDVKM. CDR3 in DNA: TGTGCCAGCAGAGGAGATCAGCCCCAGCATTTT. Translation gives CASRGDQPQHF.

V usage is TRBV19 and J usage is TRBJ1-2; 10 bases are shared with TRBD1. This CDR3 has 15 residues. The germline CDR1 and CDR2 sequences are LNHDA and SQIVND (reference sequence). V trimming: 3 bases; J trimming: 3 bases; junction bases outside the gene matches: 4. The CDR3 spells CASSISGTGDYGYTF. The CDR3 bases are TGTGCCAGTAGTATCTCCGGGACAGGGGACTATGGCTACACCTTC. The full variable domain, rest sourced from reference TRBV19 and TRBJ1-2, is DGGITQSPKYLFRKEGQNVTLSCEQNLNHDAMYWYRQDPGQGLRLIYYSQIVNDFQKGDIAEGYSVSREKKESFPLTVTSAQKNPTAFYLCASSISGTGDYGYTFGSGTRLTVV.

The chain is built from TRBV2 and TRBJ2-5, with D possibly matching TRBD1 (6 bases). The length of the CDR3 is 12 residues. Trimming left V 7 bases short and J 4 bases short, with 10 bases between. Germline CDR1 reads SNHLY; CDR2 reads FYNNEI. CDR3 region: CASTAGVETQYF. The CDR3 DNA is TGTGCCAGCACGGCAGGGGTAGAGACCCAGTACTTC.

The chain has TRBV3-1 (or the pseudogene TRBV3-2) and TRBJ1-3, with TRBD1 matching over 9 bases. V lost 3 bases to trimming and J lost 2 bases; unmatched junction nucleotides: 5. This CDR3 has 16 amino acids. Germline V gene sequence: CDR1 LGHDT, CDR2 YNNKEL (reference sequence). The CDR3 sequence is CASSQVQGAPGNTIYF. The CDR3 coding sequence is TGTGCCAGCAGCCAGGTACAGGGGGCGCCTGGAAACACCATATATTTT.

CDR3 in DNA: TGTGCCAGTAGTACGGGACTAGCGGGAGGCGGGGAGACCCAGTACTTC. It is translated as CASSTGLAGGGETQYF. This rearrangement joins TRBV19 to TRBJ2-5; 15 bases line up with TRBD2. This CDR3 is 16 amino acids long. Germline V gives CDR1 LNHDA, CDR2 SQIVND (reference sequence). The J segment lost 5 bases and the V segment lost 4 bases, leaving 5 bases of the junction unmatched.

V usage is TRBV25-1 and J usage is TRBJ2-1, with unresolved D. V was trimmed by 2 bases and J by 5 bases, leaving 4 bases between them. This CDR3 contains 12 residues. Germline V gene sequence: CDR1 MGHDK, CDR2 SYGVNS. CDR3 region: CASSEPNNEQFF. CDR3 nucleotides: TGTGCCAGCAGTGAACCCAACAATGAGCAGTTCTTC.

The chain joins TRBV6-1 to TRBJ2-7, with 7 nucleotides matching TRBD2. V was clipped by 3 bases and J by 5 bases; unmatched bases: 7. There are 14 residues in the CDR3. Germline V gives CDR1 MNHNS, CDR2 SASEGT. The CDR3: CASSDRLGRDEQYF. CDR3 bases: TGTGCCAGCAGTGACCGACTGGGGAGGGACGAGCAGTACTTC.

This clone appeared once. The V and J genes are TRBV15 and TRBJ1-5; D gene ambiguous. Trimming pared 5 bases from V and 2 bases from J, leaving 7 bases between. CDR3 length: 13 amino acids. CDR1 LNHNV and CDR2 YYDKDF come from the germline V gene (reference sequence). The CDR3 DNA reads TGTGCCACCAGCGCGATCGGCAATCAGCCCCAGCATTTT. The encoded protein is CATSAIGNQPQHF.

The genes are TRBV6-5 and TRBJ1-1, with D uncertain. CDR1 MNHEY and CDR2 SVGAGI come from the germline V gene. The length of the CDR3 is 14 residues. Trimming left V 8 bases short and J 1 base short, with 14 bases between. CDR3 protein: CASHRPEGNTEAFF. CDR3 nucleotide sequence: TGTGCCAGCCATCGACCCGAGGGGAACACTGAAGCTTTCTTT.